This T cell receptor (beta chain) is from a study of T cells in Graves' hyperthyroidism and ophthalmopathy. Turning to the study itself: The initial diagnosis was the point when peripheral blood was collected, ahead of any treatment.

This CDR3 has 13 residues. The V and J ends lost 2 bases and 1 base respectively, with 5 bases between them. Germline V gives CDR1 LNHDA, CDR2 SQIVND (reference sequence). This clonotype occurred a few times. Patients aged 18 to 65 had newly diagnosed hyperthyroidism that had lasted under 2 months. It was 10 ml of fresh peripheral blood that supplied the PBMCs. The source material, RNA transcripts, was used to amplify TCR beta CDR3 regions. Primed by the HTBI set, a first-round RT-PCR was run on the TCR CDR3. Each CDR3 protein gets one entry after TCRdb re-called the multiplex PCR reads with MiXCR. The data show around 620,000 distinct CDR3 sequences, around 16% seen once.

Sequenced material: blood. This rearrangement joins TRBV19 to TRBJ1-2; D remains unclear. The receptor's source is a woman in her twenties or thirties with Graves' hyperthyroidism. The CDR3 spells CASSIRINYGYTF. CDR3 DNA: TGTGCCAGTAGTATACGGATTAACTATGGCTACACCTTC.